This is a list of T cell receptor beta chains from one sample in a study of graft-versus-host responses after intestinal transplantation. This table comes from immunoSEQ multiplex PCR, and its TCRdb copy is limited to in-frame clones, with some not included. The table lists about 50,000 clones, about nine tenths of them singletons. What these receptors recognize is not known. The starting material was unstimulated CD4+ T cells sorted from spleen or lymph node cells, obtained before transplant. These receptor sequences come from a human donor who was the organ donor for an intestinal transplant. The CDR3 runs from the conserved cysteine through the conserved F or W. D genes are given only for firm matches. The size of a clone is reported for some rows only, either as once, few or many, or as a class for expanded clones.

abundance	d_gene	v_gene	j_gene	CDR3aa
.	TRBD2	TRBV28	TRBJ2-7	CASSPTPGLGNYEQYF
.	TRBD2	TRBV19	TRBJ2-3	CASSATSGRWDTQYF
.	.	TRBV7-3	TRBJ1-1	CASSLTVGGSTEAFF
.	.	TRBV7-3	TRBJ2-1	CASSLTRVGEQFF
few	.	TRBV6-9	TRBJ2-5	CASGDLPQETQYF
few	TRBD2	TRBV5-4	TRBJ2-1	CASSRFAGTSLYNEQFF
.	.	TRBV10-1	TRBJ2-6	CASSITGAQSRANVLTF
.	TRBD1	TRBV5-4	TRBJ2-2	CASSLQYRGVTGELFF
.	.	TRBV30	TRBJ1-2	CAWSVKGTYGYTF
.	TRBD2	TRBV28	TRBJ2-3	CASSLRSGRVFTDTQYF
.	TRBD2	TRBV27	TRBJ2-1	CASSLRGGRASNNEQFF
.	.	TRBV6-7	TRBJ2-1	CASRSRGRISHNEQFF
.	TRBD2	TRBV7-2	TRBJ2-3	CASSPSSAGGPRDTQYF
.	.	TRBV28	TRBJ1-2	CASSLWTANYGYTF
.	.	TRBV5-7	TRBJ1-5	CASSFDNNQPQHF
few	.	TRBV7-2	TRBJ1-2	CASSFEGTYGYTF
.	TRBD2	TRBV4-2	TRBJ2-5	CASKGELAGAGETQYF
.	TRBD2	TRBV7-6	TRBJ2-7	CASSLTAAGDLSYEQYF
.	.	TRBV5-1	TRBJ1-2	CASRGGIKEYGYTF
.	TRBD2	TRBV4-1	TRBJ2-1	CASSLNPRTSGRHNEQFF
.	.	TRBV14	TRBJ2-5	CASSTWAGERGTQYF
.	TRBD2	TRBV7-2	TRBJ2-2	CASSLKGAGAVGELFF
once	TRBD2	TRBV11-1	TRBJ2-1	CASSHRLAYHNEQFF
.	.	TRBV28	TRBJ1-3	CASSSQSRGNTIYF
.	TRBD2	TRBV4-3	TRBJ2-7	CASSQEGTSGRFSSYEQYF
.	.	TRBV4-3	TRBJ2-3	CASSGGRVSYADTQYF
.	.	TRBV30	TRBJ2-3	CAYDRGTQYF
.	TRBD2	TRBV28	TRBJ2-1	CASSLPPRLAGHYNEQFF
.	TRBD2	TRBV18	TRBJ2-3	CASSPGLAGERTDTQYF
.	.	TRBV6-6	TRBJ1-1	CASSYSSGVTEAFF
.	TRBD1	TRBV7-7	TRBJ2-5	CASSYRGQETQYF
.	.	TRBV30	TRBJ2-2	CAWTYSLGGELFF
.	.	TRBV27	TRBJ1-5	CASSLSGAINQPQHF
once	.	TRBV9	TRBJ2-1	CASSGLSYNEQFF
.	.	TRBV11-2	TRBJ1-5	CASSLGRVSQPQHF
once	.	TRBV6-6	TRBJ1-4	CASSYRATNEKLFF
.	TRBD2	TRBV7-2	TRBJ2-5	CASSRTSGRETQYF
once	TRBD2	TRBV2	TRBJ2-1	CASSTSGSFNEQFF
.	.	TRBV7-3	TRBJ2-7	CASSLTPGPGYEQYF
.	TRBD2	TRBV6-5	TRBJ2-1	CASSSLAGVGNEQFF
once	.	TRBV7-2	TRBJ2-2	CASSFGGTGELFF
.	TRBD2	TRBV28	TRBJ2-7	CASFGLAGGSYEQYF
.	.	TRBV11-2	TRBJ2-1	CASSINRDLSYNEQFF
.	.	TRBV5-6	TRBJ1-1	CASSRGISPGAGTEAFF
.	.	TRBV30	TRBJ2-5	CAWGLLVQETQYF